This T cell receptor (beta chain) came from a study of a mutant IDH1 vaccine in newly diagnosed glioma. Time point defined: week 35, safety follow-up. All doses held 300 ug of mutant IDH1 20-mer peptide, with topical imiquimod. The germline V gene has CDR1 MDHEN and CDR2 SYDVKM. Trimming removed 8 bases at V and 2 bases at J, with 10 bases between. CDR3 size: 13 residues. TCRdb keeps only in-frame clones here, not all; method: immunoSEQ multiplex PCR. The table records just over 65,000 clones, roughly 84% of them present only once. Remarks on this clone: What it recognizes is unknown.

The specimen was PBMCs, collected from a glioma patient whose treatment included an IDH1 peptide vaccine. The V gene is TRBV28, the J gene TRBJ1-5, with D possibly matching TRBD1 (5 bases). This TCR was recovered from a man aged 18 to 35 with glioma. CDR3 DNA sequence: TGTGCCAGCTTAAGAGGGGGCAATCAGCCCCAGCATTTT. This encodes CASLRGGNQPQHF.